Only a few counts were recorded for the clone carrying this T cell receptor (beta chain). A second 7 to 11 cycle PCR used barcoded and J-beta primers. Per sample, CDR3-containing paired-end reads numbered at least 2.5 million. TCRdb reprocessed the 5' RACE reads via MiXCR and lists one record per CDR3 protein. The data show about 940,000 distinct CDR3 sequences, with roughly 50% seen just once and 13% held by the top ten. The data stem from a study of blood T cells in healthy people across ages. The V end lost 8 bases, the J end lost 1 base, and 15 bases lay between the germline ends. The CDR3 has 13 amino acids. CDR1 is DFQATT, CDR2 SNEGSKA, per germline (reference sequence).

The chain combines TRBV20-1 with TRBJ2-7; the D call may be TRBD1 or TRBD2 (5 bases each). The TCR sequence derives from a man younger than 40 in good health. Sequences were obtained from blood. CDR3 nucleotide sequence: TGCAGTCCCACGAGGGACGGTTCCTACGAGCAGTACTTC. Its protein product is CSPTRDGSYEQYF.